One and the same sample provided the 15 T cell receptor beta chains below, sequenced in a study of molecular identifiers for immune sequencing clone quantification. TCRdb analysed the PCR reads with MiXCR anew, one entry per CDR3 protein. The sample includes about 40,000 distinct CDR3 sequences, around 20% of them seen just once. Sequencing input: naive CD8+ T cells from blood, with Jurkat cell RNA spiked in. Subset: FACS-sorted CD8+CD4-CCR7+CD45RA+ naive T cells. Receptors were obtained from a human donor in good health. Some libraries in this study had Jurkat cell RNA spiked in.

In its sample, this clonotype was seen many times. This sequence joins TRBV27 and TRBJ2-7, with no clear D. Germline V gene sequence: CDR1 MNHEY, CDR2 SMNVEV (reference sequence). The CDR3 totals 13 residues. V shed 3 bases and J shed 0 bases, with 6 bases lying between them. The chain's CDR3 is CASSFRASYEQYF. The CDR3 DNA reads TGTGCCAGCAGTTTCCGGGCCTCCTACGAGCAGTACTTC.

This clonotype was found many times. V usage is TRBV6-1 and J usage is TRBJ2-3; D is ambiguous. Trimming stripped 2 bases from V and 1 base from J, with 4 bases between. Germline CDR1 reads MNHNS; CDR2 reads SASEGT. The CDR3 has 13 amino acids. The CDR3 DNA is TGTGCCAGCAGTGAATGGGGCACAGATACGCAGTATTTT. This translates into CASSEWGTDTQYF.

This clonotype was recorded at least ten times. V gene TRBV29-1 combines with J gene TRBJ2-2, with D perhaps TRBD1 (5 bases). The CDR3 covers 13 residues. The germline CDR1 and CDR2 sequences are SQVTM and ANQGSEA. V was shortened by 6 bases and J by 6 bases, with 14 bases between the two germline ends. The CDR3 DNA is TGCAGCGTGAGGACACCGAGAGCCGGGGAGCTGTTTTTT. This sequence encodes CSVRTPRAGELFF.

In this sample, this clonotype turned up many times. This rearrangement joins TRBV23-1 to TRBJ2-6, with 7 nucleotides matching TRBD1. TRBV23-1 is an ORF; its function is uncertain. The CDR3 has 15 residues. J gave up 2 bases and V 11 bases, and 9 bases lay outside the gene matches. The CDR3 coding sequence is TGCGCCGGAAGACAGGGTATCGCTGGGGCCAACGTCCTGACTTTC. It translates to CAGRQGIAGANVLTF.

CDR3 bases: TGCGCCAGCAGCCAAGTCACAGGGAGGGTGGAGTACTTC. Translated, it gives CASSQVTGRVEYF. The chain couples TRBV4-1 to TRBJ2-7; D may be TRBD2 (7 bases). V was trimmed by 1 base and J by 11 bases, leaving 15 bases between them. CDR1 is MGHRA and CDR2 is YSYEKL in the germline V gene. The CDR3 has 13 amino acids.

This chain uses TRBV7-9 with TRBJ2-6; no reliable D call. Germline V CDR1 and CDR2: SEHNR, FQNEAQ (reference sequence). The CDR3 totals 15 residues. V was pared by 5 bases and J by 0 bases, with 8 bases between. CDR3 region: CASSLPLSGANVLTF. DNA for the CDR3: TGTGCCAGCAGCCTCCCCCTCTCTGGGGCCAACGTCCTGACTTTC.

In its sample, this clonotype was seen a few times. CDR3 loop: CSARGGTSYEQYF. The CDR3 DNA reads as TGCAGTGCTAGGGGCGGGACCTCCTACGAGCAGTACTTC. The chain has TRBV20-1 and TRBJ2-7, with a weak D call TRBD2 (6 bases). V lost 3 bases and J 0 bases, leaving 9 bases between the germline ends. CDR1 is DFQATT and CDR2 is SNEGSKA in the germline V gene (reference sequence). The CDR3 totals 13 residues.

The rearrangement uses TRBV12-3 or TRBV12-4 and TRBJ1-2, with TRBD1 matching over 7 bases. V shed 5 bases, J shed 2 bases, and the junction held 20 bases outside the gene matches. The CDR3 spans 19 residues. CDR3 sequence reads: CASSIPMTRTGPGNYGYTF. The CDR3 nucleotides read TGTGCCAGCAGTATACCTATGACCCGGACAGGCCCTGGGAACTATGGCTACACCTTC.

This clonotype was seen repeatedly, ten times or more. CDR3 amino acids: CASSSGRRTGELFF. CDR3 bases: TGTGCCAGCAGCAGCGGGAGGAGGACCGGGGAGCTGTTTTTT. V gene TRBV11-1 combines with J gene TRBJ2-2, with 9 bases that match TRBD2. The V segment lost 5 bases and the J segment 5 bases; nucleotides outside the gene matches: 3. Germline assignment: CDR1 SGHAT and CDR2 FQDESV (reference sequence). The CDR3 has 14 residues.

Ten or more counts support this clonotype. The chain combines TRBV7-2 with TRBJ1-2; the match to TRBD1 covers 9 bases. The CDR3 is 15 residues long. The ends lost 2 bases at V and 5 bases at J; junction bases unmatched: 6. CDR1 is SGHTA, CDR2 FQGNSA, per germline. CDR3 sequence (DNA): TGTGCCAGCAGCTTAAGCGTGGGACAGGGTTATGGCTACACCTTC. Translated, it gives CASSLSVGQGYGYTF.

This clonotype occurred a few times. The chain employs TRBV6-5 and TRBJ2-7; D is possibly TRBD1 or TRBD2 (6 bases each). The CDR3 totals 18 residues. V was trimmed by 7 bases and J by 1 base, leaving 26 bases between them. CDR1 is MNHEY, CDR2 SVGAGI, per germline. CDR3 amino acids: CASTEVGGMGASSYEQYF. The CDR3 nucleotides read TGTGCCAGCACCGAGGTGGGGGGCATGGGAGCGAGTTCCTACGAGCAGTACTTC.

This clonotype was seen repeatedly, ten times or more. The CDR3 DNA reads as TGTGCCAGTAGTGCGGGAGGAAGCTACGAGCAGTACTTC. Residues: CASSAGGSYEQYF. J is TRBJ2-7 and V is TRBV19; the match to TRBD2 covers 8 bases. CDR3 size: 13 residues. The germline V gene has CDR1 LNHDA and CDR2 SQIVND (reference sequence). V lost 5 bases, J lost 3 bases, and 3 bases stayed unmatched.

Ten or more counts support this clonotype. The chain links TRBV28 to TRBJ2-7; perhaps D is TRBD1 or TRBD2 (5 bases each). Germline V gene data show CDR1 as MDHEN and CDR2 as SYDVKM. Trimming removed 2 bases from V and 0 bases from J, with 11 bases in between. CDR3 length: 15 residues. CDR3 residues: CASSLGDLSSYEQYF. In DNA, the CDR3 is TGTGCCAGCAGTTTAGGGGACCTCAGCTCCTACGAGCAGTACTTC.

The sample holds many counts of this clonotype. V usage is TRBV28 and J usage is TRBJ1-4; D ambiguous. Germline CDR1 reads MDHEN; CDR2 reads SYDVKM. V lost 6 bases and J 8 bases, leaving 16 bases between the germline ends. This CDR3 contains 14 residues. This CDR3 reads CASSPGSGGEKLFF. For the CDR3, the DNA is TGTGCCAGCAGCCCCGGGTCCGGAGGGGAAAAACTGTTTTTT. The variable domain in full, with the rest retrieved from reference TRBV28 and TRBJ1-4, is DVKVTQSSRYLVKRTGEKVFLECVQDMDHENMFWYRQDPGLGLRLIYFSYDVKMKEKGDIPEGYSVSREKKERFSLILESASTNQTSMYLCASSPGSGGEKLFFGSGTQLSVL.

This clonotype was detected many times. The chain employs TRBV27 and TRBJ1-5; a possible D gene is TRBD1 (5 bases). The CDR3 is 13 amino acids. Germline CDR1 MNHEY, CDR2 SMNVEV (reference sequence). Trimming stripped 6 bases from V and 3 bases from J, with 9 bases between. CDR3 region: CASRKTVNQPQHF. The CDR3 bases are TGTGCCAGCAGGAAGACAGTCAATCAGCCCCAGCATTTT.